The TCR beta chain under discussion was sequenced for a study of cytomegalovirus exposure and HLA in healthy donors. Study results and caveats: Later on, a genetic analysis was performed. It linked a missense variant in DCLRE1C with V- and J-gene trimming of TCR beta.

The PCR used 60 Vbeta and 13 Jbeta primers. Assay: immunoSEQ multiplex PCR; the TCRdb copy retains only in-frame clones and omits some. The data contain approximately 190,000 clones, more than 65% of them singletons. Comments on this clone: Its specificity is not known.

This CDR3 has 15 residues. V was clipped by 6 bases and J by 7 bases; unmatched bases: 14. Germline V CDR1 and CDR2: WNHNN, SYGVQD (reference sequence). Donors had nominal health at sampling but likely had unrecorded immune exposures. This clonotype was obtained from a man aged 35-49 years in good health and CMV-seropositive. This rearrangement joins TRBV10-1 to TRBJ1-2, with TRBD1 identical over 7 bases. The sample comprised PBMCs. This CDR3 is CASSPRQGEVSGYTF. The CDR3, as DNA: TGCGCCAGCAGCCCCAGACAGGGTGAAGTTAGTGGCTACACCTTC.